The rows below give T cell receptor beta chains drawn from one sample of a study of blood T cell repertoires in COVID-19. Measured with immunoSEQ multiplex PCR; TCRdb has only the in-frame clones, and not every one. Of roughly 500,000 clones in the sample, 88% were seen once. Sequenced input: PBMCs or T cells enriched from blood (not recorded which). The receptors derive from a woman in her thirties or forties who had recovered from COVID-19. Both conserved end residues are part of each CDR3. A D gene is named only where the DNA matches it firmly. Rows give clone size only sometimes, using once, few, many, or a class for an expanded clone.

CDR3 DNA	CDR3 protein	clone size	J gene	V gene	D gene
TGTGCCAGCAGGACAGGGACTAGCGGCCAGTTCTTC	CASRTGTSGQFF	few	TRBJ2-1	TRBV6-5	TRBD2
TGTGCCAGCACCCCCGGACAGGGCGGATTCACTGAAGCTTTCTTT	CASTPGQGGFTEAFF	.	TRBJ1-1	TRBV27	TRBD1
TGTGCCAGCAGCGCGCCCGGGACTATATACAATGAGCAGTTCTTC	CASSAPGTIYNEQFF	.	TRBJ2-1	TRBV7-9	TRBD2
TGTGCCAGCAGTTACCGTGAGGATTATGGCTACACCTTC	CASSYREDYGYTF	.	TRBJ1-2	TRBV6-5	.
TGTGCCAGCAGTTATTATAGACTAGCGCTAGCGAACACCGGGGAGCTGTTTTTT	CASSYYRLALANTGELFF	.	TRBJ2-2	TRBV6-2/TRBV6-3	TRBD2
TGTGCCAGCAGCGTAGTGGGACAGGGGGCTTTCTTT	CASSVVGQGAFF	.	TRBJ1-1	TRBV9	TRBD1
TGCAGCGTCGCAGGGCCTGGGGCCAACGTCCTGACTTTC	CSVAGPGANVLTF	.	TRBJ2-6	TRBV29-1	.
TGCGCCAGCAGTTCGCCTCGACTAGCTCGCGAGCAGTACTTC	CASSSPRLAREQYF	.	TRBJ2-7	TRBV10-2	TRBD2
TGTGCCAGCAGCCTACCGGGACTAGGGAACACCGGGGAGCTGTTTTTT	CASSLPGLGNTGELFF	.	TRBJ2-2	TRBV7-9	TRBD2
TGTGCCACCAGTGAAGGGACTAGCGGGCTTGGCGAGCAGTACTTC	CATSEGTSGLGEQYF	once	TRBJ2-7	TRBV24-1	TRBD2
TGCGCCAGCAGCTTTGACAGCTACGAGCAGTACTTC	CASSFDSYEQYF	.	TRBJ2-7	TRBV5-1	.
TGTGCCCGCGCCCGGGACAGGTGCGGCCAGCCCCAGCATTTT	CARARDRCGQPQHF	.	TRBJ1-5	TRBV30	TRBD1
TGTGCCAGCAGTCCCCTCTTTAGCTCCTACGAGCAGTACTTC	CASSPLFSSYEQYF	.	TRBJ2-7	TRBV28	.
TGTGCTAGTGGCCCCGCGACAGGGGGATTTGGTGGCTACACCTTC	CASGPATGGFGGYTF	.	TRBJ1-2	TRBV12-5	TRBD1
TGTGCCAGCTCAGTGGACAGGGGCAATCAGCCCCAGCATTTT	CASSVDRGNQPQHF	.	TRBJ1-5	TRBV18	TRBD1
TGTGCCAGCAGCTCTACCTCCTACGAGCAGTACTTC	CASSSTSYEQYF	.	TRBJ2-7	TRBV7-8	.
TGTGCCATCAGCCGGGACAGGGTGGGCGGCTACACCTTC	CAISRDRVGGYTF	.	TRBJ1-2	TRBV10-3	TRBD1
TGTGCCAGCACCTCGCCGGGACATCAGTCGGGCTACACCTTC	CASTSPGHQSGYTF	.	TRBJ1-2	TRBV28	.
TGTGCCAGCAGTTCAAGAGCGGGAGGCCCAGGTATTGAGCAGTTCTTC	CASSSRAGGPGIEQFF	.	TRBJ2-1	TRBV28	TRBD2
TGTGCCAGCGGCCCACTGGGGGGTACTGAAGCTTTCTTT	CASGPLGGTEAFF	.	TRBJ1-1	TRBV13	.
TGTGCCAGCAGCACGGGACTTACAAACACTGAAGCTTTCTTT	CASSTGLTNTEAFF	.	TRBJ1-1	TRBV5-4	.
TGTGCCAGTAGCCTACAGGGTCAGCCCCAGCATTTT	CASSLQGQPQHF	.	TRBJ1-5	TRBV19	.
TGCGCCAGCAGCCAAGGACTAGGACCCCAACCTACCTACGAGCAGTACTTC	CASSQGLGPQPTYEQYF	.	TRBJ2-7	TRBV4-3	.
TGTGCCAGCAGCTTAGGCCCAACAGGGGCCCACAATCAGCCCCAGCATTTT	CASSLGPTGAHNQPQHF	.	TRBJ1-5	TRBV11-2	TRBD1
TGTGCCAGCAGCCAAGAGGGCAGGGTTAACAATGAGCAGTTCTTC	CASSQEGRVNNEQFF	.	TRBJ2-1	TRBV3-1/TRBV3-2	.
TGTGCCAGCAGCTCGGACTACGACCCCTACGAGCAGTACTTC	CASSSDYDPYEQYF	.	TRBJ2-7	TRBV5-8	.
TGTGCCAGCAGCTTCGAAAGGGGCGGGGAGCTGTTTTTT	CASSFERGGELFF	.	TRBJ2-2	TRBV9	.
TGTGCCACCAGCAGACCCTCCCACTTGAACACCGGGGAGCTGTTTTTT	CATSRPSHLNTGELFF	.	TRBJ2-2	TRBV15	.
TGTGCCAGCAGCGAAACAGGGCTAGAAGAGACCCAGTACTTC	CASSETGLEETQYF	.	TRBJ2-5	TRBV9	.
TGCGCCAGCAGCTTGGCCGTGGGGCTGGACACTGAAGCTTTCTTT	CASSLAVGLDTEAFF	.	TRBJ1-1	TRBV5-1	.
TGTGCCACCAGCAGTGACGGACAGGAGAACTATGGCTACACCTTC	CATSSDGQENYGYTF	.	TRBJ1-2	TRBV15	TRBD1
TGTGCCAGCAGCTTGGGGGCTAGCGGGGGGAAGTACGAGCAGTACTTC	CASSLGASGGKYEQYF	.	TRBJ2-7	TRBV11-2	TRBD2
TGTGCCAGCAGCCGAGACGGGGGATCTAACTATGGCTACACCTTC	CASSRDGGSNYGYTF	.	TRBJ1-2	TRBV7-8	.
TGTGCCAGCAGTCGGAGGGACGACCAAGCTTTCTTT	CASSRRDDQAFF	once	TRBJ1-1	TRBV3-1/TRBV3-2	.
TGTGCCAGCAGTTACGATACTTTAGCGCAAAGCCCCATTGAGCAGTTCTTC	CASSYDTLAQSPIEQFF	.	TRBJ2-1	TRBV6-2/TRBV6-3	.
TGTGCCAGCAGTCCGGACAGGTTGTCTGGAAACACCATATATTTT	CASSPDRLSGNTIYF	.	TRBJ1-3	TRBV27	TRBD1
TGCGCCAGCAGTTTTAGCGGGGGTTTCAATGAGCAGTTCTTC	CASSFSGGFNEQFF	.	TRBJ2-1	TRBV10-1	TRBD2
TGTGCCAGCAGCCCATGGGACAGCCCCACTGAAGCTTTCTTT	CASSPWDSPTEAFF	.	TRBJ1-1	TRBV9	TRBD1
TGCGCCAGCAGCTTGAAGGGAGGCGGGGAGCTGTTTTTT	CASSLKGGGELFF	.	TRBJ2-2	TRBV5-1	.
TGTGCCTGGAGTGTACTCACAGGAGGGGAGACCCAGTACTTC	CAWSVLTGGETQYF	once	TRBJ2-5	TRBV30	.
TGTGCCAGCAGTTTAGTCCAGGGCGGTTGGAACAATGAGCAGTTCTTC	CASSLVQGGWNNEQFF	.	TRBJ2-1	TRBV27	.
TGTGCCAGTAGTCAGCGGGGGTCTAGGTCCTACAATGAGCAGTTCTTC	CASSQRGSRSYNEQFF	.	TRBJ2-1	TRBV19	TRBD2
TGTGCCAGCAGTCGCGAGGGAGCGGGGGAGCTGTTTTTT	CASSREGAGELFF	.	TRBJ2-2	TRBV9	.
TGTGCCAGCTCGTCCATTACCCTCCGCAGCGGTGAGCAGTTCTTC	CASSSITLRSGEQFF	.	TRBJ2-1	TRBV18	.